Included here is one TCR beta chain sequence, with context. The antigen remains undetermined. The data belong to a study of cytomegalovirus exposure and HLA in healthy donors. As for the study in general: Genetic ancestry analysis placed 81% of the roughly 400 donors that were genotyped in the Caucasian-associated cluster. General study points: Researchers counted over 150 TCR beta chains as cytomegalovirus-associated. In a later analysis, across HLA loci, associated TCR counts were highest for DRB1, lowest for HLA-C. Among the CMV-associated chains, three were confirmed in vitro as specific for CMV antigens.

A multiplex PCR was run with 60 Vbeta primers and 13 Jbeta primers. Assay used: immunoSEQ multiplex PCR; TCRdb lists only in-frame clones, some missing. The sample carries hundreds of thousands of clones, 70% recorded once. The source is a man aged 35 to 55 in good health and CMV-seropositive. Sequencing was done on a sample of PBMCs.

CDR3 sequence (DNA): TGTGCCAGTAGTAGGGCCACAGGAAAAAGCAATCAGCCCCAGCATTTT. Encoded protein: CASSRATGKSNQPQHF. The chain combines TRBV19 with TRBJ1-5, with a tentative D call TRBD1 (5 bases). This CDR3 has 16 amino acids. The germline V and J ends were trimmed by 4 bases and 1 base, with 14 bases remaining between them. Germline-derived CDR1 and CDR2 are LNHDA and SQIVND (reference sequence).